This note documents a single T cell receptor (beta chain) sequence. CDR1 and CDR2 from the germline V gene are LGHNA and YNFKEQ. This CDR3 spans 18 amino acids. Trimming cost V 4 bases and J 4 bases; bases outside gene matches: 15. This sample is part of a study of cytomegalovirus exposure and HLA in healthy donors. 13 Jbeta primers and 60 Vbeta primers were used for the PCR. The table came from immunoSEQ multiplex PCR; TCRdb's copy has only in-frame clones and leaves some out. The sample shows fewer than 150,000 clones, more than 60% of them seen only once. This receptor was obtained from a middle-aged woman in good health and CMV-seronegative. The V and J genes are TRBV4-2 and TRBJ2-3, with 9 bases identical to TRBD2. The sequenced sample consisted of PBMCs. The CDR3 DNA reads as TGTGCCAGCAGCCGCCTAAAACTAGCGGGCAGGACCGCAGATACGCAGTATTTT. It yields the protein CASSRLKLAGRTADTQYF.